This T cell receptor (beta chain) was captured in a study of cytomegalovirus exposure and HLA in healthy donors. Regarding the study as a whole: Beyond CMV serostatus, there was no information to go on about immune exposure. Later, an analysis showed that TCR beta chains associated with HLA were more clonally expanded than others that were equally common. A later analysis found most CMV-associated TCR beta chains apparently HLA-restricted. In a later analysis, at a false discovery rate of 0.05, approximately 18,000 TCR beta sequences were associated with HLA alleles.

As regards this clone: As yet, its antigen is unknown.

Germline assignment: CDR1 SNHLY and CDR2 FYNNEI. This CDR3 region has 14 residues. Deletions cut 6 bases from V and 5 bases from J, with 16 bases between. Primers: 60 Vbeta forward and 13 Jbeta reverse. Assay used: immunoSEQ multiplex PCR; TCRdb lists only in-frame clones, some missing. Its table lists approximately 100,000 clones. Material: PBMCs. The chain is built from TRBV2 and TRBJ1-1; D possibly corresponds to TRBD1 (6 bases). The sequence derives from a man aged 45-65 years in good health and CMV-seropositive. The CDR3 reads CASSDRQDPTEAFF. In DNA form, the CDR3 reads TGTGCCAGCAGCGACAGACAGGACCCGACTGAAGCTTTCTTT.